A selection of T cell receptor beta chains follows, all from one sample in a study of T cell responses to AZD1222 COVID-19 vaccine. Repertoires were generated with immunoSEQ multiplex PCR, while TCRdb's copy carries only in-frame clones and drops some. The sample includes 95,000 to 150,000 clones, 75% to 90% of them seen just once. The starting material was peripheral blood, obtained 28 days after the second AZD1222 dose. These receptors were taken from an adult who received the AZD1222 COVID-19 vaccine. Each CDR3 is given with its conserved first and last residue.

CDR3 length: 15
V gene: TRBV4-3
CDR3 protein: CASSLIHGVGNTIYF

CDR3 length: 16
V gene: TRBV4-1
CDR3 protein: CASSQDHRGLGTEAFF

CDR3 length: 11
V gene: TRBV6-5
CDR3 protein: CATNTLNEQFF

CDR3 length: 14
V gene: TRBV6-5
CDR3 protein: CASKGGFSTDTQYF

CDR3 length: 15
V gene: TRBV7-6
CDR3 protein: CASSSPRGLGEKLFF

CDR3 length: 14
V gene: TRBV6-1
CDR3 protein: CASSEKGGSSPLHF

CDR3 length: 14
V gene: TRBV18
CDR3 protein: CASSPNWGQETQYF

CDR3 length: 15
V gene: TRBV4-1
CDR3 protein: CASSQNTGTGTGYTF

CDR3 length: 17
V gene: TRBV3-1/TRBV3-2
CDR3 protein: CASSRGQVPSSGNTIYF

CDR3 length: 15
V gene: TRBV10-2
CDR3 protein: CASVPSTGGQETQYF

CDR3 length: 13
V gene: TRBV15
CDR3 protein: CATRPSGGDEQYF

CDR3 length: 14
V gene: TRBV28
CDR3 protein: CASSSQTVREKLFF

CDR3 length: 14
V gene: TRBV7-8
CDR3 protein: CASSSRTGRTEAFF

CDR3 length: 13
V gene: TRBV18
CDR3 protein: CASSQGPDAEAFF

CDR3 length: 15
V gene: TRBV2
CDR3 protein: CASQYRTATNQPQHF

CDR3 length: 16
V gene: TRBV9
CDR3 protein: CASSPAWYTSTDTQYF

CDR3 length: 16
V gene: TRBV25-1
CDR3 protein: CASTPPGPLSIYGYTF

CDR3 length: 14
V gene: TRBV6-6
CDR3 protein: CASRPVAGYTEAFF

CDR3 length: 13
V gene: TRBV28
CDR3 protein: CASSKVPQETQYF

CDR3 length: 13
V gene: TRBV10-3
CDR3 protein: CAISGGGPYGYTF

CDR3 length: 16
V gene: TRBV21-1
CDR3 protein: CASSSRDRGPTDTQYF

CDR3 length: 15
V gene: TRBV5-1
CDR3 protein: CASSWTGQGDREQYF

CDR3 length: 14
V gene: TRBV4-2
CDR3 protein: CASSQVGGGHEQYF

CDR3 length: 14
V gene: TRBV5-6
CDR3 protein: CASSPMRQSETQYF

CDR3 length: 11
V gene: TRBV19
CDR3 protein: CASRLSSEAFF

CDR3 length: 17
V gene: TRBV4-1
CDR3 protein: CASSRDRVTRGNSPLHF

CDR3 length: 15
V gene: TRBV5-4
CDR3 protein: CASSLAGQSDYEQYF

CDR3 length: 16
V gene: TRBV5-4
CDR3 protein: CASSFGTSGVTGELFF

CDR3 length: 13
V gene: TRBV28
CDR3 protein: CASSLGQKETQYF

CDR3 length: 15
V gene: TRBV7-9
CDR3 protein: CASSLGVGSDTEAFF

CDR3 length: 11
V gene: TRBV12-3/TRBV12-4
CDR3 protein: CASSPENTIYF

CDR3 length: 15
V gene: TRBV3-1/TRBV3-2
CDR3 protein: CASSPQTGPLEPQHF

CDR3 length: 15
V gene: TRBV6-2/TRBV6-3
CDR3 protein: CASSLGSGRPREQYF

CDR3 length: 14
V gene: TRBV9
CDR3 protein: CASSALGMNTEAFF

CDR3 length: 17
V gene: TRBV18
CDR3 protein: CASSPSETGGGDQPQHF

CDR3 length: 15
V gene: TRBV7-3
CDR3 protein: CASSPHRGPYNEQFF

CDR3 length: 13
V gene: TRBV29-1
CDR3 protein: CSVGQAAGYGYTF

CDR3 length: 13
V gene: TRBV14
CDR3 protein: CASSWGVNTEAFF

CDR3 length: 13
V gene: TRBV14
CDR3 protein: CASSDRVNSPLHF

CDR3 length: 14
V gene: TRBV7-9
CDR3 protein: CASSLAAGSYGYTF

CDR3 length: 14
V gene: TRBV19
CDR3 protein: CASTPETNYGGYTF

CDR3 length: 18
V gene: TRBV27
CDR3 protein: CASCVRGGYYSYNSPLHF

CDR3 length: 18
V gene: TRBV5-1
CDR3 protein: CASSRIATDGVAKNIQYF

CDR3 length: 14
V gene: TRBV11-3
CDR3 protein: CASSSGRGNTEAFF

CDR3 length: 16
V gene: TRBV19
CDR3 protein: CASSTPGSGGSETQYF

CDR3 length: 17
V gene: TRBV12-5
CDR3 protein: CASGLAAVGYGVDEQFF

CDR3 length: 17
V gene: TRBV3-1/TRBV3-2
CDR3 protein: CASRAGQRVPGDYEQYF

CDR3 length: 14
V gene: TRBV10-3
CDR3 protein: CAISESSRNQPQHF

CDR3 length: 13
V gene: TRBV12-3/TRBV12-4
CDR3 protein: CASRPPLIYGYTF

CDR3 length: 13
V gene: TRBV25-1
CDR3 protein: CASRDREQETQYF

CDR3 length: 14
V gene: TRBV6-5
CDR3 protein: CASSQADRGSAQHF